This T cell receptor beta chain was recovered during a study of cytomegalovirus exposure and HLA in healthy donors. From germline, CDR1 is SGHKS and CDR2 YYEKEE (reference sequence). Trimming at V came to 3 bases and at J to 4 bases, leaving 7 bases not matched to a gene. This CDR3 is 16 amino acids long. Study conclusions and caveats: In vitro data verified three CMV-associated chains as specific for CMV antigens.

Notes on this clone: Its target is unknown.

Use of 60 Vbeta and 13 Jbeta primers characterized the PCR. In the source study's methods: Roughly 11 million shared chains were among approximately 80 million unique TCR beta chains counted in a later analysis. Assay used: immunoSEQ multiplex PCR; TCRdb lists only in-frame clones, some missing. V, J and clone size were drawn from that table, and D and trimming were deduced from the DNA. The sample shows about 150,000 clones, about 85% of them seen only once. The chain is built from TRBV5-5 and TRBJ1-2; 12 bases are shared with TRBD1. The origin of this receptor is a man aged 30 to 39 in good health and CMV-seropositive. The sequenced material came from PBMCs. The CDR3 sequence is CASSSHGTGGSYGYTF. Written as DNA, the CDR3 is TGTGCCAGCAGCTCACACGGGACAGGGGGCAGCTATGGCTACACCTTC.